The rows below give T cell receptor beta chains drawn from one sample of a study of blood T cell repertoires in COVID-19. Sequenced by immunoSEQ multiplex PCR; TCRdb stores in-frame clones only, minus some. The data contain around 200,000 clones, around 83% of them singletons. The sample consisted of peripheral blood. The receptors originated from an elderly woman with acute or convalescent COVID-19. Each CDR3 is given with its conserved first and last residue. Fields, in order: V gene, D gene, clone size, J gene, CDR3 protein, CDR3 DNA. D genes are given only for firm matches. The size entry is marked missing in some rows and otherwise reads once, few, many or a size class.

TRBV5-1	TRBD2	NA	TRBJ2-2	CASSYPGLAQYTGELFF	TGCGCCAGCAGCTACCCTGGACTAGCGCAATATACCGGGGAGCTGTTTTTT
TRBV18	NA	NA	TRBJ1-1	CASSPAGNTEAFF	TGTGCCAGCTCACCGGCGGGGAACACTGAAGCTTTCTTT
TRBV7-9	NA	NA	TRBJ1-5	CASSLQGTGFNQPQHF	TGTGCCAGCAGCTTACAGGGAACCGGTTTTAATCAGCCCCAGCATTTT
TRBV18	TRBD1	NA	TRBJ2-7	CASSPTGTGGGVEQYF	TGTGCCAGCTCACCTACCGGGACAGGGGGGGGAGTCGAGCAGTACTTC
TRBV23-1	NA	NA	TRBJ2-5	CAGVPLASRRETQYF	TGCGCCGGAGTTCCTTTAGCCTCCCGGCGGGAGACCCAGTACTTC
TRBV7-2	TRBD2	NA	TRBJ2-1	CASSLFTSGGLGNEQFF	TGTGCCAGCAGCTTATTTACTAGCGGGGGTCTGGGGAATGAGCAGTTCTTC
TRBV12-3/TRBV12-4	NA	NA	TRBJ1-1	CASSFLREAEAFF	TGTGCCAGCAGTTTCTTGAGGGAAGCTGAAGCTTTCTTT
TRBV10-3	NA	NA	TRBJ2-7	CAISESAGEQYF	TGTGCCATCAGTGAGTCTGCGGGCGAGCAGTACTTC
TRBV12-3/TRBV12-4	NA	NA	TRBJ1-1	CASSPPGGTEAFF	TGTGCCAGCAGCCCTCCCGGGGGCACTGAAGCTTTCTTT
TRBV30	TRBD1	NA	TRBJ1-6	CAWRQPPAASMTGYNSPLHF	TGTGCCTGGAGACAACCACCCGCGGCCTCGATGACAGGGTATAATTCACCCCTCCACTTT
TRBV5-5	TRBD2	NA	TRBJ2-1	CASRYRIAGATDEQFF	TGTGCCAGCAGATATCGTATAGCGGGAGCTACAGATGAGCAGTTCTTC
TRBV7-2	NA	NA	TRBJ2-3	CASSSGLPDTQYF	TGTGCCAGCAGCAGCGGGTTACCAGATACGCAGTATTTT
TRBV11-2	NA	NA	TRBJ2-7	CASSSGLLYYEQYF	TGTGCCAGCAGCTCTGGGCTCCTCTACTACGAGCAGTACTTC
TRBV29-1	TRBD1	NA	TRBJ1-1	CSVGKGANTEAFF	TGCAGCGTTGGCAAGGGGGCGAACACTGAAGCTTTCTTT
TRBV5-1	TRBD2	NA	TRBJ2-4	CASSLVPSGTSGDIQYF	TGCGCCAGCAGCTTGGTACCTAGCGGGACCTCAGGCGACATTCAGTACTTC
TRBV6-5	TRBD1	NA	TRBJ1-1	CAAGTGGTEAFF	TGTGCCGCCGGGACAGGGGGGACTGAAGCTTTCTTT
TRBV9	NA	NA	TRBJ2-1	CASSGSTGEDEQFF	TGTGCCAGCAGCGGGAGTACAGGGGAGGATGAGCAGTTCTTC
TRBV5-6	TRBD2	NA	TRBJ2-1	CASRKFAGGPEFF	TGTGCCAGCAGAAAGTTTGCGGGAGGGCCTGAGTTCTTC
TRBV18	NA	NA	TRBJ2-7	CASSPSRSGYEQYF	TGTGCCAGCTCACCCAGTCGATCAGGATACGAGCAGTACTTC
TRBV5-1	NA	NA	TRBJ1-1	CASSLAGGAHTEAFF	TGCGCCAGCAGCTTGGCCGGGGGGGCCCACACTGAAGCTTTCTTT
TRBV7-2	NA	once	TRBJ2-1	CASSLGRDNEQFF	TGTGCCAGCAGCTTAGGACGGGACAATGAGCAGTTCTTC
TRBV7-2	NA	NA	TRBJ1-6	CASSLRASNSPLHF	TGTGCCAGCAGCTTAAGGGCTAGCAATTCACCCCTCCACTTT
TRBV19	TRBD1	NA	TRBJ2-7	CASSSPGQGTYEQYF	TGTGCCAGTTCCTCCCCGGGACAGGGAACCTACGAGCAGTACTTC
TRBV6-2/TRBV6-3	NA	NA	TRBJ1-5	CASSYAAGYSNQPQHF	TGTGCCAGCAGTTACGCGGCGGGTTATAGCAATCAGCCCCAGCATTTT
TRBV4-1	NA	NA	TRBJ1-5	CASSREGQRNQPQHF	TGCGCCAGCAGCCGGGAAGGACAGCGCAATCAGCCCCAGCATTTT
TRBV6-2/TRBV6-3	TRBD2	NA	TRBJ2-3	CASSFSGSIDTQYF	TGTGCCAGCAGTTTTAGCGGGAGTATAGATACGCAGTATTTT
TRBV7-2	TRBD2	NA	TRBJ2-2	CASSLPAGSGRATGELFF	TGTGCCAGCAGCTTACCTGCCGGTAGCGGGAGAGCCACCGGGGAGCTGTTTTTT
TRBV6-5	TRBD1	NA	TRBJ1-4	CASSYAQGRKEKLFF	TGTGCCAGCAGCTACGCACAGGGGAGAAAGGAAAAACTGTTTTTT
TRBV7-2	NA	NA	TRBJ2-2	CASSSLNTGELFF	TGTGCCAGCAGCTCCTTAAACACCGGGGAGCTGTTTTTT
TRBV19	NA	NA	TRBJ2-3	CASRTYWTDTQYF	TGTGCCAGTAGAACCTACTGGACAGATACGCAGTATTTT
TRBV6-1	NA	NA	TRBJ1-3	CASSEGGGGNTIYF	TGTGCCAGCAGTGAAGGGGGAGGTGGAAACACCATATATTTT
TRBV24-1	NA	NA	TRBJ2-2	CATSETRRGGELFF	TGTGCCACCAGTGAGACCCGGAGGGGCGGGGAGCTGTTTTTT
TRBV24-1	TRBD1	NA	TRBJ2-3	CATSDYTGATTDTQYF	TGTGCCACCAGTGACTATACAGGGGCGACCACAGATACGCAGTATTTT
TRBV6-5	NA	NA	TRBJ1-4	CASSRVRGRNEKLFF	TGTGCCAGCAGTCGTGTCCGGGGGAGGAATGAAAAACTGTTTTTT
TRBV11-3	NA	NA	TRBJ1-1	CASSLRSGHSTAEAFF	TGTGCCAGCAGCTTAAGATCGGGACACTCTACCGCTGAAGCTTTCTTT
TRBV4-1	NA	once	TRBJ1-4	CASSQATGDNEKLFF	TGCGCCAGCAGCCAAGCTACCGGAGATAATGAAAAACTGTTTTTT
TRBV14	TRBD1	once	TRBJ1-5	CASSPGTGGRNQPQHF	TGTGCCAGCAGCCCCGGGACAGGGGGACGCAATCAGCCCCAGCATTTT